The 25 T cell receptor beta chains in this list originate from one sample, sequenced in a study of blood T cell repertoires in COVID-19. Profiled with immunoSEQ multiplex PCR; TCRdb holds only in-frame clones, not every one. This sample yields 60,000 or so clones, of which over 60% are seen a single time; approximately 21% belongs to the top ten. The sequenced material came from peripheral blood. The receptors stem from a young man with COVID-19, enrolled during active disease.

This chain joins TRBV20-1 and TRBJ2-2; 7 bases fit TRBD1. V shed 6 bases, J shed 2 bases, and the junction held 9 bases outside the gene matches. Germline V gene sequence: CDR1 DFQATT, CDR2 SNEGSKA (reference sequence). CDR3 size: 15 residues. The CDR3 is CSASHRGLNTGELFF. The CDR3, as DNA: TGCAGTGCGAGTCATAGGGGGCTAAACACCGGGGAGCTGTTTTTT.

The V call is TRBV7-3, the J call TRBJ2-3, with 7 bases identical to TRBD1. V shed 4 bases, J shed 2 bases, and the junction held 12 bases outside the gene matches. The CDR3 sequence is 17 residues long. The germline V gene has CDR1 SGHTA and CDR2 FQGTGA. The CDR3 DNA follows: TGTGCCAGCAGCTCCTCCGAGACAGGGTTAATCACAGATACGCAGTATTTT. This gives the protein CASSSSETGLITDTQYF.

This sequence joins TRBV13 and TRBJ2-1, with D maybe TRBD1 (5 bases). V gave up 4 bases and J gave up 6 bases, with 22 bases separating them. The CDR3 contains 17 residues. CDR1 and CDR2 from the germline V gene are PRHDT and FYEKMQ (reference sequence). The CDR3 region is CASSYQTPTTEANEQFF. The CDR3 coding sequence is TGTGCCAGCAGCTACCAAACCCCAACGACAGAAGCCAATGAGCAGTTCTTC.

V and J are TRBV6-5 and TRBJ1-1, with 7 bases identical to TRBD1. CDR3 length: 13 amino acids. The J segment lost 1 base and the V segment lost 8 bases, leaving 4 bases of the junction unmatched. Germline V gene data show CDR1 as MNHEY and CDR2 as SVGAGI. In DNA form, the CDR3 reads TGTGCCAGCTACAAGGGGGCGAACACTGAAGCTTTCTTT. Its translation is CASYKGANTEAFF.

The chain uses TRBV19 and TRBJ1-5; TRBD1 matches at 8 bases. The CDR3 has 14 amino acids. The V segment lost 5 bases and the J segment 4 bases; nucleotides outside the gene matches: 4. Germline V lookup: CDR1 LNHDA, CDR2 SQIVND (reference sequence). Written as DNA, the CDR3 is TGTGCCAGTAGTCTTACAGGGGGGAATCAGCCCCAGCATTTT. It encodes CASSLTGGNQPQHF.

In this sample, this clone turned up once. The chain recombines TRBV6-5 with TRBJ2-7, with D perhaps matching TRBD1 (6 bases). V lost 8 bases and J 3 bases, leaving 14 bases between the germline ends. Germline V gives CDR1 MNHEY, CDR2 SVGAGI. CDR3 length equals 13 residues. The CDR3 loop reads CASDPDRIYEQYF. For the CDR3, the DNA is TGTGCCAGCGATCCGGACAGAATCTACGAGCAGTACTTC.

This rearrangement joins TRBV10-3 to TRBJ2-3; 13 nucleotides match TRBD2. With V trimmed by 6 bases and J by 3 bases, 3 bases remained unmatched. From germline, CDR1 is ENHRY and CDR2 SYGVKD. The length of the CDR3 is 15 residues. The CDR3 here is CAIRGTSGETDTQYF. In DNA form, the CDR3 reads TGTGCCATCAGGGGGACTAGCGGGGAGACAGATACGCAGTATTTT.

The V call is TRBV2, the J call TRBJ1-2; D not certain. Germline CDR1 SNHLY, CDR2 FYNNEI. Trimming pared 4 bases from V and 3 bases from J, leaving 9 bases between. The CDR3 extends over 13 amino acids. Here the CDR3 reads CASSGSTDYGYTF. As DNA, the CDR3 is TGTGCCAGCAGTGGGTCCACTGACTATGGCTACACCTTC.

The sample holds a few counts of this clone. The gene calls are TRBV5-8 and TRBJ2-5; TRBD1 matches at 7 bases. Germline loops: CDR1 SGHTS, CDR2 YDEGEE. The CDR3 contains 16 residues. V lost 0 bases and J lost 0; bases outside the gene matches: 5. The CDR3 nucleotides are TGTGCCAGCAGCTTGGCGGGACAGCTTTACCAAGAGACCCAGTACTTC. Protein product: CASSLAGQLYQETQYF.

The J gene is TRBJ2-2, the V gene TRBV5-1; TRBD1 matches at 12 bases. The CDR3 runs to 17 residues. CDR1 SGHRS and CDR2 YFSETQ come from the germline V gene. J gave up 6 bases and V 7 bases, and 13 bases lay outside the gene matches. The CDR3 region is CASGAQPGQGAAGELFF. CDR3 in DNA: TGCGCCAGCGGAGCCCAACCGGGACAGGGGGCGGCCGGGGAGCTGTTTTTT.

This clone was seen more than once but under ten times. Different DNA sequences within this sample yield the same CDR3. CDR3 region: CASSPGQAYGYTF. In DNA, the CDR3 is TGTGCCAGCAGCCCCGGACAGGCCTATGGCTACACCTTC. The chain uses TRBV7-9 and TRBJ1-2; 7 nucleotides agree with TRBD1. Germline V gene sequence: CDR1 SEHNR, CDR2 FQNEAQ (reference sequence). With V trimmed by 5 bases and J by 4 bases, 4 bases remained unmatched. CDR3 length: 13 amino acids.

The chain is built from TRBV29-1 and TRBJ1-2, with unresolved D. The germline CDR1 and CDR2 sequences are SQVTM and ANQGSEA. Trimming left V 7 bases short and J 8 bases short, with 20 bases between. The CDR3 consists of 13 residues. The CDR3 sequence: CSAEGSFGYGYTF. The CDR3 DNA reads TGCAGCGCGGAAGGGAGTTTTGGGTACGGCTACACCTTC.

This chain connects TRBV3-1 (or the pseudogene TRBV3-2) to TRBJ2-3, with 11 bases identical to TRBD2. The CDR3 runs 15 residues. Germline V lookup: CDR1 LGHDT, CDR2 YNNKEL (reference sequence). Trimming cost V 4 bases and J 4 bases; bases outside gene matches: 4. The DNA for the CDR3 is TGTGCCAGCAGCCTCGGGACTAGCGGATCAGATACGCAGTATTTT. Its protein product is CASSLGTSGSDTQYF.

The chain uses TRBV19 and TRBJ1-3; no clear D. V lost 5 bases, J lost 4 bases, and 15 bases lay in between. This CDR3 spans 15 amino acids. Germline-derived CDR1 and CDR2 are LNHDA and SQIVND (reference sequence). The CDR3: CASSRPRAVGNTIYF. DNA of the CDR3: TGTGCCAGTAGTCGTCCGCGGGCGGTAGGAAACACCATATATTTT.

The chain links TRBV6-5 to TRBJ1-4; a possible D gene is TRBD1 (5 bases). Germline values: CDR1 MNHEY, CDR2 SVGAGI. With 6 bases removed from V and 8 bases from J, the gap between germline ends came to 19 bases. The CDR3 spans 15 residues. CDR3 sequence (DNA): TGTGCCAGCAGGCCGTGGTCGGGGGGGGAGGAAAAACTGTTTTTT. It codes for CASRPWSGGEEKLFF.

The gene calls are TRBV16 and TRBJ2-4; D gene unclear. Germline V gene lookup returns CDR1 KGHSY and CDR2 FQNENV. V dropped 4 bases and J dropped 7 bases, with 11 bases sitting between them. This CDR3 has 13 amino acids. In DNA form, the CDR3 reads TGTGCCAGCAGCCTTCCGCCAGGTAACATTCAGTACTTC. Its protein product is CASSLPPGNIQYF.

This clone has a handful of counts. The gene calls are TRBV30 and TRBJ1-1; D uncertain. Trimming left V 2 bases short and J 1 base short, with 8 bases between. The CDR3 contains 13 residues. CDR1 is GTSNPN, CDR2 SVGIG, per germline (reference sequence). The CDR3 DNA sequence: TGTGCCTGGAGTATTCAGGCGAACACTGAAGCTTTCTTT. It codes for CAWSIQANTEAFF.

The sample holds one count of this clone. CDR3 bases: TGTGCCAGTAGCCCCTCAGAGACAGGGACGGAGACCCAGTACTTC. Protein product: CASSPSETGTETQYF. The chain couples TRBV19 to TRBJ2-5, with 7 positions matching TRBD1. CDR1 and CDR2 from the germline V gene are LNHDA and SQIVND (reference sequence). Trimming took 6 bases from V and 5 from J; bases not matched to a gene: 12. The CDR3 spans 15 residues. The full variable domain, in which reference TRBV19 and TRBJ2-5 provide the parts outside the CDR3, is DGGITQSPKYLFRKEGQNVTLSCEQNLNHDAMYWYRQDPGQGLRLIYYSQIVNDFQKGDIAEGYSVSREKKESFPLTVTSAQKNPTAFYLCASSPSETGTETQYFGPGTRLLVL.

The CDR3 spells CAWSEGGAANYGYTF. In DNA form, the CDR3 reads TGTGCCTGGAGTGAAGGCGGGGCTGCTAACTATGGCTACACCTTC. The V gene is TRBV30, the J gene TRBJ1-2, with D possibly matching TRBD1 (5 bases). CDR1 is GTSNPN and CDR2 is SVGIG in the germline V gene (reference sequence). V was cut by 1 base and J by 0 bases, with 12 bases left in between. CDR3 length: 15 amino acids.

CDR3 in amino acids: CASSLSDSSNYGYTF. As DNA, the CDR3 is TGTGCCAGTAGCCTCTCGGACAGCTCTAACTATGGCTACACCTTC. The V and J genes are TRBV19 and TRBJ1-2; D may be TRBD1 (6 bases). This CDR3 is built from 15 residues. V was pared by 6 bases and J by 0 bases, with 14 bases between. Per the germline V gene, CDR1 is LNHDA and CDR2 is SQIVND (reference sequence).

The table lists this clone with a few counts. The chain carries TRBV3-1 (or the pseudogene TRBV3-2) and TRBJ2-1; possibly TRBD1 for D (5 bases). The germline V gene has CDR1 LGHDT and CDR2 YNNKEL (reference sequence). Trimming took off 0 bases at V and 0 bases at J, with 12 bases between the two ends. The CDR3 covers 17 residues. The CDR3 sequence: CASSQEGADPSYNEQFF. CDR3 coding DNA: TGTGCCAGCAGCCAAGAAGGGGCGGACCCCTCCTACAATGAGCAGTTCTTC.

This clone has a single count. The V call is TRBV4-1, the J call TRBJ1-3; the match to TRBD1 covers 9 bases. Germline CDR1 and CDR2: MGHRA and YSYEKL. The CDR3 is 15 amino acids. J lost 1 base, V lost 6 bases, and 4 bases had no gene match. DNA of the CDR3: TGCGCCAGCAGAGGACAGGGGTTTTCTGGAAACACCATATATTTT. The encoded protein is CASRGQGFSGNTIYF.

The chain combines TRBV30 with TRBJ2-7; TRBD2 matches 9 bases. The CDR3 contains 16 residues. Germline CDR1 reads GTSNPN; CDR2 reads SVGIG (reference sequence). Germline trimming cut 2 bases from V and 4 bases from J; bases unmatched to any gene: 12. The CDR3 loop reads CAWSPLGAGGLYEQYF. The CDR3 DNA reads as TGTGCCTGGAGTCCCCTGGGAGCGGGAGGCTTATACGAGCAGTACTTC.

This sequence joins TRBV7-2 and TRBJ1-2; weak D call: TRBD1 (5 bases). The CDR3 totals 16 residues. Trimming stripped 1 base from V and 0 bases from J, with 12 bases between. Germline CDR1 SGHTA, CDR2 FQGNSA. The CDR3 loop is CASSLDKAGTNYGYTF. The DNA for the CDR3 is TGTGCCAGCAGCTTAGACAAGGCAGGGACTAACTATGGCTACACCTTC.

This clone was seen only a few times. The chain is built from TRBV11-3 and TRBJ2-7; maybe TRBD1 (6 bases). This CDR3 contains 14 residues. The V gene's germline CDR1 is SGHNT and CDR2 YENEEA. With 5 bases removed from V and 5 bases from J, the gap between germline ends came to 16 bases. DNA for the CDR3: TGTGCCAGCAGCCTTGGGCTACAGGGAAACGAGCAGTACTTC. Amino acids: CASSLGLQGNEQYF.